This T cell receptor beta chain was captured by sequencing in a study of blood T cell repertoires in COVID-19. Study as a whole: All recovered Cohort 3 donors got two negative PCRs, got clearance, or saw symptom resolution. The United States, Italy and Spain provided the acute and convalescent COVID-19 samples.

Participants' reported clinical history set cohort assignment. As originally analysed: Reference gene primer amplification gave nucleated cell count estimates. TCRdb's table, derived via immunoSEQ multiplex PCR, lists solely in-frame clones and lacks some. Clonal size and the V and J genes are those of that table, whereas D and trimming came from the DNA. This repertoire shows approximately 240,000 clones, less than 90% found once; its top ten account for roughly 3.2%. V dropped 7 bases and J dropped 9 bases, with 16 bases sitting between them. The CDR3 has 14 residues. Germline V gene lookup returns CDR1 LNHDA and CDR2 SQIVND (reference sequence).

The V and J genes are TRBV19 and TRBJ1-6; D possibly corresponds to TRBD1 (5 bases). This TCR came from a woman between 45 and 60 years old in a cohort exposed to, infected with or recovered from COVID-19 (not recorded which). Sample: PBMCs or T cells enriched from blood (not recorded which). The CDR3 coding sequence is TGTGCCAGTACCCTGCGGGGGGGAACTTCACCCCTCCACTTT. It specifies CASTLRGGTSPLHF.